This is a list of T cell receptor beta chains from one sample in a study of cytomegalovirus exposure and HLA in healthy donors. Libraries were prepared by immunoSEQ multiplex PCR; TCRdb keeps only in-frame clonotypes and omits some of them. Of roughly 170,000 clones in the sample, 70% to 85% were seen once. The source material was PBMCs. The receptors originated from a woman aged 30 to 39 in good health and CMV-seronegative. Both conserved end residues are part of each CDR3. A D gene is named only where the DNA matches it firmly. The size of a clone is reported for some rows only, either as once, few or many, or as a class for expanded clones.

>TRBD1|.|TRBJ1-2|TRBV9
CASTGTGNGYTF
TGTGCCAGCACTGGGACAGGGAATGGCTACACTTTC
>TRBD2|.|TRBJ2-7|TRBV5-6
CASSLGGGGNYEQYF
TGTGCCAGCAGCTTGGGTGGGGGGGGGAACTACGAGCAGTACTTC
>TRBD1|.|TRBJ2-7|TRBV28
CASTTGGLGEQYF
TGTGCCAGCACAACAGGGGGCCTAGGGGAGCAGTACTTC
>TRBD2|.|TRBJ2-1|TRBV10-3
CAISVERGGYNEQFF
TGTGCCATCAGTGTAGAGCGGGGGGGTTACAATGAGCAGTTCTTC
>TRBD1|.|TRBJ1-2|TRBV19
CASSRQGTNYGYTF
TGTGCCAGTAGTCGACAGGGGACCAACTATGGCTACACCTTC
>.|once|TRBJ2-3|TRBV14
CATAQADTQYF
TGTGCCACCGCGCAGGCAGATACGCAGTATTTT
>.|.|TRBJ1-2|TRBV29-1
CSVEETGEDYTF
TGCAGCGTCGAAGAGACAGGAGAAGACTACACCTTC
>.|.|TRBJ2-7|TRBV6-5
CASSYDRTNPYEQYF
TGTGCCAGTTCTTATGACAGGACGAACCCCTACGAGCAGTACTTC
>TRBD1|once|TRBJ1-1|TRBV7-9
CASSTRITGTGGSNTEAFF
TGTGCCAGCAGCACACGGATAACCGGGACAGGGGGCTCGAACACTGAAGCTTTCTTT
>.|.|TRBJ1-2|TRBV7-8
CASSRGPDRANYGYTF
TGTGCCAGCAGCCGCGGCCCGGACAGAGCTAACTATGGCTACACCTTC
>.|once|TRBJ2-7|TRBV4-1
CASSQGTASYEQYF
TGCGCCAGCAGCCAAGGGACAGCGTCCTACGAGCAGTACTTC
>.|.|TRBJ2-3|TRBV5-1
CASSYRGTDTQYF
TGCGCCAGCAGCTACAGGGGCACAGATACGCAGTATTTT
>.|few|TRBJ1-5|TRBV5-6
CASSSLTGQPQHF
TGTGCCAGCAGCTCGTTGACGGGGCAGCCCCAGCATTTT
>TRBD2|.|TRBJ2-3|TRBV5-6
CASSFSGGADTQYF
TGTGCCAGCAGCTTTAGTGGGGGGGCAGATACGCAGTATTTT
>TRBD1|.|TRBJ2-7|TRBV28
CASSLSDRALSREQYF
TGTGCCAGCAGCCTATCGGACAGGGCCCTTTCTCGGGAGCAGTACTTC
>TRBD2|.|TRBJ2-3|TRBV7-8
CASSLFDPNGGSTDTQYF
TGTGCCAGCAGCTTATTCGACCCGAACGGGGGGTCCACAGATACGCAGTATTTT
>TRBD2|.|TRBJ2-5|TRBV2
CASRKGLAGGGGETQYF
TGTGCCAGCAGAAAAGGACTAGCGGGGGGAGGGGGAGAGACCCAGTACTTC
>.|few|TRBJ2-7|TRBV5-1
CASSALAAGSYEQYF
TGCGCCAGCAGCGCCTTAGCGGCCGGCTCCTACGAGCAGTACTTC
>TRBD1|.|TRBJ1-6|TRBV10-3
CAISDPSGTGDSPLHF
TGTGCCATCAGTGACCCGTCAGGGACAGGGGATTCACCCCTCCACTTT
>TRBD1|.|TRBJ1-5|TRBV7-9
CASSPGQGTHQPQHF
TGTGCCAGCAGCCCGGGACAGGGGACCCATCAGCCCCAGCATTTT
>.|.|TRBJ2-7|TRBV6-6
CASSYSRAYEQYF
TGTGCCAGCAGTTACTCCAGGGCCTACGAGCAGTACTTC
>TRBD1|.|TRBJ2-7|TRBV7-2
CASSTNRGLLYEQYF
TGTGCCAGCAGCACCAACAGGGGTCTTCTTTACGAGCAGTACTTC
>.|.|TRBJ1-2|TRBV5-6
CASSGGHPGNYGYTF
TGTGCCAGCAGCGGCGGACATCCAGGGAACTATGGCTACACCTTC
>TRBD1|.|TRBJ2-5|TRBV6-1
CASRGQGAGQETQYF
TGTGCCAGCAGGGGACAGGGGGCAGGCCAAGAGACCCAGTACTTC
>TRBD1|once|TRBJ1-3|TRBV7-9
CASSFQGQLSGNTIYF
TGTGCCAGCAGCTTTCAGGGACAGCTCTCTGGAAACACCATATATTTT
>.|.|TRBJ2-5|TRBV5-1
CASSGDNIQETQYF
TGCGCCAGCAGCGGGGACAACATACAAGAGACCCAGTACTTC
>TRBD1|few|TRBJ1-3|TRBV7-8
CASSLGQGSGNTIYF
TGTGCCAGCAGCTTAGGACAGGGTTCTGGAAACACCATATATTTT
>TRBD2|.|TRBJ2-1|TRBV6-6
CASSSLLAGGDNEQFF
TGTGCCAGCAGTTCCCTTCTAGCGGGGGGAGACAATGAGCAGTTCTTC
>.|.|TRBJ1-2|TRBV9
CASSVATANYGYTF
TGTGCCAGCAGCGTAGCTACGGCTAACTATGGCTACACCTTC
>.|.|TRBJ2-7|TRBV20-1
CSAADSYEQYF
TGCAGTGCCGCGGACAGCTACGAGCAGTACTTC
>TRBD1|.|TRBJ2-7|TRBV4-1
CASSPGQGEQYF
TGCGCCAGCAGCCCAGGACAGGGAGAGCAGTACTTC
>.|.|TRBJ2-7|TRBV27
CASSFEGTSTYEQYF
TGTGCCAGCAGTTTTGAGGGGACATCTACCTACGAGCAGTACTTC
>.|.|TRBJ2-3|TRBV29-1
CSVPRGLDTQYF
TGCAGCGTTCCGAGAGGGTTGGATACGCAGTATTTT
>TRBD1|once|TRBJ2-7|TRBV6-5
CASSWAATGGYEQYF
TGTGCCAGCAGTTGGGCTGCCACAGGGGGCTACGAGCAGTACTTC
>.|.|TRBJ2-1|TRBV6-5
CASSYSGRGEDEQFF
TGTGCCAGCAGCTACTCTGGACGGGGTGAGGATGAGCAGTTCTTC
>.|.|TRBJ1-2|TRBV4-1
CASSQDSTSNYGYTF
TGCGCCAGCAGCCAAGACTCCACTTCCAACTATGGCTACACCTTC
>TRBD2|.|TRBJ2-1|TRBV5-4
CASSGGLAAYNEQFF
TGTGCCAGCAGCGGGGGACTAGCGGCCTACAATGAGCAGTTCTTC
>.|.|TRBJ2-1|TRBV13
CASSSRSQGHSSYNEQFF
TGTGCCAGCAGCTCCCGGAGTCAAGGCCATAGCTCCTACAATGAGCAGTTCTTC
>.|few|TRBJ1-2|TRBV9
CASSTGGLGYGYTF
TGTGCCAGCAGCACGGGGGGGCTAGGGTATGGCTACACCTTC
>.|.|TRBJ1-1|TRBV27
CASSLGGEVNTEAFF
TGTGCCAGCAGTTTAGGGGGCGAGGTGAACACTGAAGCTTTCTTT
>TRBD1|.|TRBJ1-1|TRBV10-3
CAISARQGFETEAFF
TGTGCCATCAGTGCTAGACAGGGGTTCGAGACTGAAGCTTTCTTT
>TRBD1|.|TRBJ1-1|TRBV19
CASSIAAGGTEAFF
TGTGCCAGTAGTATAGCTGCAGGGGGCACTGAAGCTTTCTTT